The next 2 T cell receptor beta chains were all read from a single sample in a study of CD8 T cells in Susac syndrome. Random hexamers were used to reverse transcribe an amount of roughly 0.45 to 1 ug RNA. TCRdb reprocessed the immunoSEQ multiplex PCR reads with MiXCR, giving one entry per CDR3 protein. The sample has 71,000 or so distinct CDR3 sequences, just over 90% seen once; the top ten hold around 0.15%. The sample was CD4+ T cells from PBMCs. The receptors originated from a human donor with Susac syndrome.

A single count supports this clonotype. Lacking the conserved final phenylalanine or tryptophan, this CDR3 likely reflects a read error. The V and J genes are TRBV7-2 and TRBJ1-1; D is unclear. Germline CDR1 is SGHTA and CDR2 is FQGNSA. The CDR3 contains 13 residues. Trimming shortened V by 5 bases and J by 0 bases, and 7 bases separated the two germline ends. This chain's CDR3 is CASSTYLNTEAFL. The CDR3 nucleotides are TGTGCCAGCAGCACCTATTTGAACACTGAAGCTTTCCTT.

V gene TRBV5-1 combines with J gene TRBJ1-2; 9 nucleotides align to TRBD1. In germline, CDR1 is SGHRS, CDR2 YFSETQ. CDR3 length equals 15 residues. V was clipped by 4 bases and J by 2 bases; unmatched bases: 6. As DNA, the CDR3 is TGCGCCAGCAGCCCTTTAACAGGGGGCAACTATGGCTACACCTTC. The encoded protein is CASSPLTGGNYGYTF.